The 5 T cell receptor beta chains below come from one sample, sequenced in a study of T cells in women clearing cervical HPV infection. The assay was immunoSEQ multiplex PCR, and TCRdb's table has in-frame clones only and misses some. The table lists 20,000 to 25,000 clones. Sequencing was carried out using blood buffy coat. The origin of the receptors is a woman between 18 and 70 years old with a cervical HPV16 infection that either progressed to CIN3+ or cleared (not recorded which).

Regarding this clone: The read falls 3 residues short of the CDR3 end, and the missing part is taken from the germline J gene. The chain links TRBV18 to TRBJ1-3; tentative D call: TRBD1 (5 bases). Germline V gives CDR1 KGHSH, CDR2 LQKENI. V lost 6 bases and J lost 0, with 12 bases in between. The length of the CDR3 is 15 residues. The CDR3 bases that were read are TGTGCCAGCTCTCGACAGCCCAACTCTGGAAACACC. This encodes CASSRQPNSGNT. The CDR3 reads in full as CASSRQPNSGNTIYF.

Note on this clone: The CDR3 goes on 3 residues after the read ends, and that part is filled in from the germline J gene. The V and J genes are TRBV18 and TRBJ1-1; possible D gene TRBD1, 6 bases. Germline CDR1 is KGHSH and CDR2 is LQKENI. This CDR3 is built from 15 residues. CDR3: CASSPPGQGNEKAFF. The CDR3 DNA, read in part, is TGTGCCAGCTCACCACCGGGTCAGGGGAATGAAAAA.

The CDR3 is CASSTGLARVYNEQFF. The DNA read from the CDR3 is TGTGCCAGTAGCACGGGACTAGCAAGAGTGTACAATGAG. The chain combines TRBV19 with TRBJ2-1; 9 bases line up with TRBD2. The CDR3 extends 3 residues past the end of the read, so its final part is completed from the germline J gene. V gave up 6 bases and J gave up 4 bases; unmatched junction bases: 10. CDR1 is LNHDA and CDR2 is SQIVND in the germline V gene (reference sequence). The CDR3 sequence is 16 residues long. The variable domain in full, with the rest retrieved from reference TRBV19 and TRBJ2-1, is DGGITQSPKYLFRKEGQNVTLSCEQNLNHDAMYWYRQDPGQGLRLIYYSQIVNDFQKGDIAEGYSVSREKKESFPLTVTSAQKNPTAFYLCASSTGLARVYNEQFFGPGTRLTVL.

CDR3 DNA (partial): TGTGCCACCGACGTTAGCGGGGGGGGGACCGGGGAG. Its protein is CATDVSGGGTGE. The whole CDR3 reads CATDVSGGGTGELFF. The rearrangement links TRBV2 to TRBJ2-2; 11 bases map to TRBD2. The read stops 3 residues short of the end of the CDR3; the missing end is completed from the germline J gene. V shed 10 bases and J 5 bases; nucleotides not matched to a gene: 9. The CDR3 loop spans 15 amino acids. The germline V gene encodes CDR1 SNHLY and CDR2 FYNNEI.

Points on this clone: The CDR3 end lies 3 residues beyond the end of the read and is filled in from the germline J gene. The V and J genes are TRBV5-1 and TRBJ2-1; TRBD2 agrees at 8 bases. The junction had 3 bases not matched to a gene; V was cut back by 0 bases and J by 4 bases. The germline CDR1 and CDR2 sequences are SGHRS and YFSETQ. The CDR3 sequence is 15 residues long. The CDR3 DNA, read in part, is TGCGCCAGCAGCTTGGAAACTAGCGGTTACAATGAG. Translated, it gives CASSLETSGYNE. The complete CDR3 sequence is CASSLETSGYNEQFF.